Shown below are 17 T cell receptor beta chains from a single sample sequenced in a study of CD8 T cells in ankylosing spondylitis. Points from the study as a whole: What seemed typical of ankylosing spondylitis blood was a TCR beta motif built from 8 or 9 highly homologous variants.

No antigens are known for them. TCRdb used MiXCR to reprocess the 5' RACE reads, holding one entry per CDR3 protein. The repertoire holds around 770,000 distinct CDR3 sequences, with approximately 12% as singletons. Sequencing was carried out using blood, either unsorted or a sorted T cell fraction (not recorded which). Source of these receptors: a male donor with ankylosing spondylitis.

The CDR3 region is CAISGTSRPDTQYF. The CDR3 DNA reads TGTGCCATCAGCGGGACTTCGAGACCAGATACGCAGTATTTT. The V gene is TRBV10-3, the J gene TRBJ2-3; TRBD2 is a possible D gene (6 bases). V shed 6 bases and J shed 4 bases, with 14 bases lying between them. This CDR3 is 14 amino acids long. Germline assignment: CDR1 ENHRY and CDR2 SYGVKD.

The chain recombines TRBV20-1 with TRBJ1-5, with 7 bases identical to TRBD1. This CDR3 is built from 16 residues. Germline V gene sequence: CDR1 DFQATT, CDR2 SNEGSKA (reference sequence). V shed 5 bases and J 0 bases; nucleotides not matched to a gene: 10. The CDR3 coding sequence is TGCAGTGCTGGCAGCCGGGACAGAATTAGCAATCAGCCCCAGCATTTT. Protein sequence: CSAGSRDRISNQPQHF.

This clonotype was picked up a small number of times. V gene TRBV20-1 combines with J gene TRBJ2-2; TRBD2 is a possible D gene (6 bases). V was pared by 3 bases and J by 2 bases, with 13 bases between. Germline V gene data show CDR1 as DFQATT and CDR2 as SNEGSKA (reference sequence). The CDR3 contains 15 residues. The CDR3 protein is CSARIPGANTGELFF. DNA of the CDR3: TGCAGTGCTAGGATCCCGGGAGCTAACACCGGGGAGCTGTTTTTT.

V is TRBV25-1 and J is TRBJ2-5; D uncertain. CDR1 and CDR2 from the germline V gene are MGHDK and SYGVNS. The ends were cut back, 3 bases at V and 5 bases at J, with 13 bases in the middle. The CDR3 spans 14 residues. The CDR3 region is CASSDRLVGETQYF. CDR3 nucleotides: TGTGCCAGCAGTGACCGCCTGGTAGGGGAGACCCAGTACTTC.

This clonotype was counted between two and nine times. This rearrangement joins TRBV4-3 to TRBJ1-6, with D possibly being TRBD1 (5 bases). V lost 0 bases and J 11 bases, leaving 8 bases between the germline ends. Germline V CDR1 and CDR2: LGHNA, YSLEER. The CDR3 has 13 amino acids. The CDR3 protein is CASSQEPGPPLHF. The DNA for the CDR3 is TGCGCCAGCAGCCAAGAGCCAGGGCCACCCCTCCACTTT.

The rearrangement uses TRBV7-6 and TRBJ2-7; no firm D call. This CDR3 is 14 amino acids long. CDR1 is SGHVS, CDR2 FNYEAQ, per germline. Trimming shortened V by 5 bases and J by 3 bases, and 14 bases separated the two germline ends. The CDR3 loop reads CASSLGRVGYEQYF. CDR3 nucleotide sequence: TGTGCCAGCAGCCTAGGTAGGGTCGGCTACGAGCAGTACTTC.

This clonotype was found a few times. The chain recombines TRBV9 with TRBJ2-5; D is unresolved. The ends were cut back, 0 bases at V and 5 bases at J, with 11 bases in the middle. The germline V gene has CDR1 SGDLS and CDR2 YYNGEE. The CDR3 has 14 amino acids. DNA of the CDR3: TGTGCCAGCAGCGTAGACCGGCAAGGGGAGACCCAGTACTTC. Residues: CASSVDRQGETQYF.

The genes are TRBV21-1 and TRBJ2-1; TRBD1 is the table's D call and was not checked against the DNA. TRBV21-1 is designated a pseudogene. There are 16 residues in the CDR3. CDR3 loop: CASSGQGWVLGNEQFF. The CDR3, as DNA: TGTGCCAGCAGCGGACAGGGATGGGTCTTAGGGAATGAGCAGTTCTTC.

The chain couples TRBV3-1 to TRBJ2-7, with D possibly TRBD2 on 6 matching bases. V dropped 4 bases and J dropped 5 bases, with 15 bases sitting between them. Germline V gives CDR1 LGHDT, CDR2 YNNKEL (reference sequence). CDR3 length equals 14 residues. The CDR3 bases are TGTGCCAGCAGCCCGCGGGACCTTGGGAACGAGCAGTACTTC. Translation: CASSPRDLGNEQYF.

V usage is TRBV2 and J usage is TRBJ2-1; D tentatively reads TRBD1 or TRBD2 (6 bases each). With 3 bases removed from V and 0 bases from J, the gap between germline ends came to 9 bases. Looked up from germline, CDR1 is SNHLY and CDR2 is FYNNEI. The CDR3 is 15 amino acids. The CDR3 protein is CASSDRGRSYNEQFF. The DNA for the CDR3 is TGTGCCAGCAGTGACCGGGGGCGCTCCTACAATGAGCAGTTCTTC. The whole variable domain, filled in from reference TRBV2 and TRBJ2-1, reads EPEVTQTPSHQVTQMGQEVILRCVPISNHLYFYWYRQILGQKVEFLVSFYNNEISEKSEIFDDQFSVERPDGSNFTLKIRSTKLEDSAMYFCASSDRGRSYNEQFFGPGTRLTVL.

The V gene is TRBV7-2, the J gene TRBJ2-3; TRBD2 matches 7 bases. The V and J ends lost 4 bases and 7 bases, in that order; junction bases with no gene match: 8. Germline V gene sequence: CDR1 SGHTA, CDR2 FQGNSA. The CDR3 length is 14 residues. For the CDR3, the DNA is TGTGCCAGCAGCTGGAGGGAGGGCCGTAATACGCAGTATTTT. Protein: CASSWREGRNTQYF.

This chain connects TRBV28 to TRBJ2-5, with a tentative D call TRBD1 (6 bases). CDR3 length: 17 amino acids. CDR1 is MDHEN, CDR2 SYDVKM, per germline. The germline V and J ends were trimmed by 4 bases and 5 bases, with 23 bases remaining between them. CDR3 protein: CASSSSPGRGTWETQYF. The CDR3 bases are TGTGCCAGCAGTTCCAGCCCGGGCAGGGGCACATGGGAGACCCAGTACTTC.

This chain joins TRBV7-2 and TRBJ1-3; D is undetermined. The CDR3 covers 14 residues. Between the trimmed V and J ends, which lost 3 bases and 2 bases, there was a span of 8 bases. CDR1 and CDR2 from the germline V gene are SGHTA and FQGNSA. CDR3 sequence (DNA): TGTGCCAGCAGCTTTCGGACGGCTGGAAACACCATATATTTT. Protein: CASSFRTAGNTIYF.

The chain uses TRBV7-2 and TRBJ2-1; 7 positions match TRBD1. CDR1 is SGHTA, CDR2 FQGNSA, per germline. The CDR3 is made up of 16 amino acids. J gave up 4 bases and V 5 bases, and 11 bases lay outside the gene matches. In DNA, the CDR3 is TGTGCCAGCAGCCCAGACAGGGTTCTTTGGTACAATGAGCAGTTCTTC. Protein: CASSPDRVLWYNEQFF.

This clonotype was found a few times. V is TRBV10-2 and J is TRBJ2-7; tentatively, D is TRBD1 or TRBD2 (6 bases each). Trimming removed 2 bases from V and 2 bases from J, with 13 bases in between. This CDR3 region has 15 residues. Per the germline V gene, CDR1 is WSHSY and CDR2 is SAAADI. CDR3 loop: CASSERLGGPYEQYF. CDR3 sequence (DNA): TGCGCCAGCAGTGAGCGGCTGGGGGGCCCCTACGAGCAGTACTTC.

This clonotype appeared a few times. This rearrangement joins TRBV6-1 to TRBJ2-2; a possible D gene is TRBD2 (5 bases). V lost 7 bases and J 4 bases, leaving 16 bases between the germline ends. This CDR3 spans 15 amino acids. The germline V gene has CDR1 MNHNS and CDR2 SASEGT. The CDR3 DNA sequence: TGTGCCAGCATCCGGACTCTCTCCGGCACCGGGGAGCTGTTTTTT. It is translated as CASIRTLSGTGELFF.

This clonotype was recorded a few times. This chain links TRBV20-1 with TRBJ2-7; 9 positions match TRBD1. The CDR3 totals 15 residues. Per germline, CDR1 DFQATT and CDR2 SNEGSKA (reference sequence). With 0 bases clipped from V and 5 bases from J, the junction kept 8 bases outside the gene matches. CDR3 in amino acids: CSARDQGTGRHEQYF. CDR3 nucleotide sequence: TGCAGTGCTAGAGATCAAGGGACAGGGAGGCACGAGCAGTACTTC.